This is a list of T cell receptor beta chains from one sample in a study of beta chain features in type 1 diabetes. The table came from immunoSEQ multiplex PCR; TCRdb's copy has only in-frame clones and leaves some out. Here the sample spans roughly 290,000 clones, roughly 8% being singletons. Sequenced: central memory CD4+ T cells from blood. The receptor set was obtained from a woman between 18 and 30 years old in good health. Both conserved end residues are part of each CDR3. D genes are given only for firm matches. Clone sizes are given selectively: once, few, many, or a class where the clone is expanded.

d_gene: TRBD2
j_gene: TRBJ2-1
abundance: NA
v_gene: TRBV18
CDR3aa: CASSPLGPGLVKHEQFF
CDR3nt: TGTGCCAGCTCACCACTGGGGCCGGGACTAGTCAAACATGAGCAGTTCTTC

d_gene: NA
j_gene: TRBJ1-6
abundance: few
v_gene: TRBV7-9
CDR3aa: CASSSPQVESPLHF
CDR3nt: TGTGCCAGCAGCTCCCCACAGGTCGAGTCACCCCTCCACTTT

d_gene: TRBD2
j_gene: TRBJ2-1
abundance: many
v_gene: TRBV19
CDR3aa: CASNPTSDSYNEQFF
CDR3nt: TGTGCCAGTAATCCGACTAGCGACTCCTACAATGAGCAGTTCTTC

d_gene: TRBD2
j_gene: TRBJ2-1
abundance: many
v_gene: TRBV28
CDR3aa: CASRPGLAGGWYNEQFF
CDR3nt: TGTGCCAGCCGACCGGGACTAGCGGGGGGTTGGTACAATGAGCAGTTCTTC

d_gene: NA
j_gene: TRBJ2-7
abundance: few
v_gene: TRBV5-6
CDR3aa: CASSLGANHQYF
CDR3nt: TGTGCCAGCAGCTTGGGAGCTAACCATCAGTACTTC

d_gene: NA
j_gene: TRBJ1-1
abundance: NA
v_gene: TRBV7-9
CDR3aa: CASSLEQYTEAFF
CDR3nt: TGTGCCAGCAGCTTGGAACAGTACACTGAAGCTTTCTTT

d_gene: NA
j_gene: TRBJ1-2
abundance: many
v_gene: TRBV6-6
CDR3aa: CASAASGGYTF
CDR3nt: TGTGCCAGCGCGGCCAGCGGTGGCTACACCTTC

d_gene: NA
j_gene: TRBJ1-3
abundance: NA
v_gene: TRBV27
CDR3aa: CASSSRRGVEGNTIYF
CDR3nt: TGTGCCAGCAGTTCCCGTCGGGGTGTAGAGGGAAACACCATATATTTT

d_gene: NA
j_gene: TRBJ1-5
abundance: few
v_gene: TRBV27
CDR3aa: CASWGQLSNQPQHF
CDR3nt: TGTGCCAGCTGGGGACAACTTAGCAATCAGCCCCAGCATTTT

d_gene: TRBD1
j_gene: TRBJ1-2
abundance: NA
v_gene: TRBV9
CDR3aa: CASSALQGQGFLHYGYTF
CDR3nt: TGTGCCAGCAGCGCTCTCCAGGGACAGGGCTTTTTGCACTATGGCTACACCTTC